This T cell receptor (beta chain) stems from a study of shared clonotypes between healthy human individuals. Looking at the study overall: CD4 naive cells filled three plates per donor, CD4 memory three, CD8 naive two and CD8 memory one. General study points: Generation probabilities of non-shared clonotypes were lower (relative to those shared by all four donors). Shared clonotypes: about 5.3% naive CD4, roughly 3.8% naive CD8, 2.3% memory CD4, about 0.4% memory CD8.

The CDR3 covers 14 residues. Germline assignment: CDR1 MNHNS and CDR2 SASEGT. The V and J ends lost 6 bases and 7 bases, in that order; junction bases with no gene match: 7. This clone has a count of ten or more. The antigen remains undetermined. Sequencing was performed with immunoSEQ multiplex PCR; in TCRdb, only in-frame clones are kept and a portion is missing. The data show under 1,100,000 clones, with roughly 75% seen just once and around 1.4% held by the top ten. CD4+ cells were split into CD45RA+ naive and CD45RA-negative memory subsets. Sequencing was performed on memory CD4+ T cells sorted from blood. Sample subset: CD45RA-negative fraction. This sequence was found in a man aged 18 to 29 in good health. V and J are TRBV6-1 and TRBJ1-5; 9 bases fit TRBD1. CDR3 DNA: TGTGCCAGCAGCCAACAGGGGGCTAGACAGCCCCAGCATTTT. It codes for CASSQQGARQPQHF.